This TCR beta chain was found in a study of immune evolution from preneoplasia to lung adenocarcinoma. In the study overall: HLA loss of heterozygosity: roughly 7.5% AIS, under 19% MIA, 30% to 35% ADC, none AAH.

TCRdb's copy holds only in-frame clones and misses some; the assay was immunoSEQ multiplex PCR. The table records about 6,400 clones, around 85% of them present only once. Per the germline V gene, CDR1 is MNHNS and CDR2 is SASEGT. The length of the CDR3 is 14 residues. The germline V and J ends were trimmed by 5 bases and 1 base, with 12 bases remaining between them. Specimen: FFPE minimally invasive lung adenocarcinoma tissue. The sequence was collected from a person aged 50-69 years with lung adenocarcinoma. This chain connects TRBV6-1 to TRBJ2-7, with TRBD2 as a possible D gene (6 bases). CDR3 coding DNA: TGTGCCAGCAGTCGCGATGCGGGGTCCTACGAGCAGTACTTC. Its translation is CASSRDAGSYEQYF.